The entry below describes one T cell receptor beta chain. The antigen is undetermined. The record originates from a study of cytomegalovirus exposure and HLA in healthy donors. Broader study findings: Per published accounts, TCR beta sequences correctly predicted the HLA-A and HLA-B alleles of most subjects. Most TCR sequences proved rare, with some public TCRs found in many donors. The study designated around 150 TCR beta chains cytomegalovirus-associated.

The CDR3 has 13 residues. V was cut by 3 bases and J by 1 base, with 7 bases left in between. Germline V gene data show CDR1 as SGHRS and CDR2 as YFSETQ. The PCR was carried out with 60 Vbeta primers and 13 Jbeta primers. TCRdb's table, derived via immunoSEQ multiplex PCR, lists solely in-frame clones and lacks some. The table records 150,000 to 200,000 clones, over 60% of them present only once. Input material: PBMCs. The receptor's source is a woman between 50 and 59 years old in good health and CMV-seropositive. The V and J genes are TRBV5-1 and TRBJ2-5, with a tentative D call TRBD2 (6 bases). CDR3 loop: CASSSGVQETQYF. The CDR3 region has the DNA TGCGCCAGCAGCTCGGGGGTCCAAGAGACCCAGTACTTC.